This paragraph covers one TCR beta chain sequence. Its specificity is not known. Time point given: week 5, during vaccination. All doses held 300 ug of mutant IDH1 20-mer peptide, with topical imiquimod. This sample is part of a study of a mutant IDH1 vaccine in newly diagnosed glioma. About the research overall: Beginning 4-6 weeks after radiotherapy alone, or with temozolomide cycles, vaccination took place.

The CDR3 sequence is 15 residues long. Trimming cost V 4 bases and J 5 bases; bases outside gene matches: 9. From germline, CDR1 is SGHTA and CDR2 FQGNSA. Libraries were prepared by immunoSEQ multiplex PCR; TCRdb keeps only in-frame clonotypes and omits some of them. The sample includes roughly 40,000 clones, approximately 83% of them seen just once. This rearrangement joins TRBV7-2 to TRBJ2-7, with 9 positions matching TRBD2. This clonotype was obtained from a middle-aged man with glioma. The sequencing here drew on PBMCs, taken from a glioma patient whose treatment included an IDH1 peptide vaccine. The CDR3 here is CASSSQAGGPNEQYF. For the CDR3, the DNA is TGTGCCAGCAGCTCACAGGCGGGAGGGCCGAACGAGCAGTACTTC. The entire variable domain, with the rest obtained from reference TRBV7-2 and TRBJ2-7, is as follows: GAGVSQSPSNKVTEKGKDVELRCDPISGHTALYWYRQSLGQGLEFLIYFQGNSAPDKSGLPSDRFSAERTGGSVSTLTIQRTQQEDSAVYLCASSSQAGGPNEQYFGPGTRLTVT.